This record concerns one T cell receptor beta chain sequence. What it binds is not known. These data originate in a study of CD8+CD57+ T cells in acquired aplastic anemia. Study context: When averaged, DNA from sorted CD4+ and CD8+ cells came to about 2.9 ug. Findings and limits, study-wide: Shared by patients and controls, approximately 29 CD8+ CDR3s were abundant in patients.

By flow cytometry, patients selected for sequencing had shown an expansion of CD8+CD57+ cells. TCR beta VDJ and CDR3 profiles were obtained from a genomic DNA template. TCRdb analysed the reads with MiXCR anew, one entry per CDR3 protein. The sample consists of about 180,000 distinct CDR3 sequences, about 50% of them appearing once. Germline CDR1 SEHNR, CDR2 FQNEAQ (reference sequence). Trimming left V 7 bases short and J 0 bases short, with 13 bases between. There are 14 residues in the CDR3. V is TRBV7-9 and J is TRBJ2-7; D remains unclear. The material sequenced was sorted CD4+, CD8+, or CD8+CD57+ T cells (not recorded which) from PBMCs. The receptor was derived from a human donor with aplastic anemia. CDR3 amino acids: CASTLDTYSYEQYF. CDR3 bases: TGTGCCAGCACCCTAGACACTTACTCCTACGAGCAGTACTTC.